Below are 21 T cell receptor beta chains sequenced from a single sample in a study of cytomegalovirus exposure and HLA in healthy donors. Sequencing used immunoSEQ multiplex PCR; TCRdb keeps in-frame clones, though not all of them. This table holds 200,000 or so clones, just over 85% found once. The sample was PBMCs. The receptors stem from a woman under 30 in good health and CMV-seronegative.

The DNA for the CDR3 is TGTGCCAGCTCCCAGAGGACTGGGAGAAACACCGGGGAGCTGTTTTTT. It encodes CASSQRTGRNTGELFF. The chain couples TRBV18 to TRBJ2-2; D is perhaps TRBD2 (5 bases). V was trimmed by 6 bases and J by 2 bases, leaving 16 bases between them. The germline V gene has CDR1 KGHSH and CDR2 LQKENI. CDR3 length: 16 residues.

The CDR3 DNA reads as TGTGCCAGCAGAAGCCGTTTGGAGACCCAGTACTTC. Translating it yields CASRSRLETQYF. The chain recombines TRBV28 with TRBJ2-5; no reliable D call. This CDR3 contains 12 residues. The V gene lost 6 bases and the J gene lost 5 bases, with 10 bases spanning the gap. Per the germline V gene, CDR1 is MDHEN and CDR2 is SYDVKM.

V is TRBV30 and J is TRBJ1-1, with D hard to call. The germline gives CDR1 GTSNPN, CDR2 SVGIG (reference sequence). Trimming took off 3 bases at V and 4 bases at J, with 6 bases between the two ends. The CDR3 loop spans 11 amino acids. The CDR3 coding sequence is TGTGCCTGGAGGTCCCGCACTGAAGCTTTCTTT. Protein sequence: CAWRSRTEAFF.

The V gene is TRBV7-6, the J gene TRBJ2-3; 10 nucleotides line up with TRBD2. V was pared by 1 base and J by 3 bases, with 4 bases of the junction left unmatched. CDR1 and CDR2 from the germline V gene are SGHVS and FNYEAQ. The CDR3 extends over 16 amino acids. CDR3 protein: CASSLGSSGSTDTQYF. In DNA form, the CDR3 reads TGTGCCAGCAGCTTAGGTTCTAGCGGGAGTACAGATACGCAGTATTTT.

This rearrangement joins TRBV7-2 to TRBJ2-1; a weak D match, TRBD2 (7 bases). The V gene lost 5 bases and the J gene lost 5 bases, with 16 bases spanning the gap. The CDR3 totals 15 residues. The germline CDR1 and CDR2 sequences are SGHTA and FQGNSA. The CDR3, as DNA: TGTGCCAGCAGCAGGGGGGGAGGGGAACACAATGAGCAGTTCTTC. This translates into CASSRGGGEHNEQFF.

This rearrangement joins TRBV7-8 to TRBJ2-5; D ambiguous. Trimming left V 5 bases short and J 3 bases short, with 13 bases between. CDR3 size: 14 residues. Germline lookup yields CDR1 SGHVS and CDR2 FQNEAQ. CDR3 sequence reads: CASSIKRTEETQYF. The CDR3 bases are TGTGCCAGCAGCATAAAGCGCACTGAAGAGACCCAGTACTTC.

This clone was recorded only once. The rearrangement joins TRBV27 to TRBJ2-3; the match to TRBD2 covers 8 bases. Germline V gene lookup returns CDR1 MNHEY and CDR2 SMNVEV (reference sequence). V lost 5 bases and J lost 4; bases outside the gene matches: 14. The CDR3 extends over 17 amino acids. CDR3 coding DNA: TGTGCCAGCAGTCTCCGCCGGAAACGGGAGGGTGCAGATACGCAGTATTTT. Translation gives CASSLRRKREGADTQYF.

The V call is TRBV4-3, the J call TRBJ2-5; TRBD2 matches 9 bases. J was trimmed by 2 bases and V by 3 bases; bases with no gene match: 7. CDR1 is LGHNA, CDR2 YSLEER, per germline. The CDR3 spans 16 residues. CDR3 sequence (DNA): TGCGCCAGCAGCCAGGGGGCTAGCGGGATTCAAGAGACCCAGTACTTC. It is translated as CASSQGASGIQETQYF.

This clone was detected a few times. This is likely a read error, given that the CDR3 carries no conserved phenylalanine or tryptophan at its end. The DNA is left out, because the CDR3 cannot be placed on it with certainty; the CDR3 is given as TCRdb lists it. The chain recombines TRBV29-1 with TRBJ2-7; the D call of TRBD2 is as the table states it, not checked on the DNA. Including both end residues, the CDR3 is 12 amino acids long. CDR1 is SQVTM, CDR2 ANQGSEA, per germline. The CDR3 reads CSVPLEGLAGSG.

The chain uses TRBV11-2 and TRBJ2-1; 9 bases are shared with TRBD2. Trimming cost V 1 base and J 3 bases; bases outside gene matches: 7. This CDR3 contains 17 residues. Germline V gene sequence: CDR1 SGHAT, CDR2 FQNNGV. CDR3 loop: CASSLARGRAVYNEQFF. CDR3 DNA sequence: TGTGCCAGCAGCTTAGCTCGCGGGAGGGCCGTCTACAATGAGCAGTTCTTC.

The genes are TRBV28 and TRBJ1-5, with a weak D call TRBD1 (5 bases). CDR1 and CDR2 from the germline V gene are MDHEN and SYDVKM. This CDR3 has 15 amino acids. The V end was cut by 6 bases, the J end by 4 bases, with 16 bases between. The DNA for the CDR3 is TGTGCCAGCAGCAGCTTCCAGGGAGGTAATCAGCCCCAGCATTTT. Its translation: CASSSFQGGNQPQHF.

The V gene is TRBV19, the J gene TRBJ1-1; TRBD1 aligns across 7 bases. The germline V gene has CDR1 LNHDA and CDR2 SQIVND (reference sequence). The ends lost 6 bases at V and 0 bases at J; junction bases unmatched: 4. The CDR3 runs to 14 residues. The CDR3 loop reads CASSLQGMNTEAFF. The CDR3 region has the DNA TGTGCCAGTAGCCTACAGGGGATGAACACTGAAGCTTTCTTT. The whole variable domain, filled in from reference TRBV19 and TRBJ1-1, reads DGGITQSPKYLFRKEGQNVTLSCEQNLNHDAMYWYRQDPGQGLRLIYYSQIVNDFQKGDIAEGYSVSREKKESFPLTVTSAQKNPTAFYLCASSLQGMNTEAFFGQGTRLTVV.

The rearrangement uses TRBV13 and TRBJ2-7, with 8 bases that match TRBD2. V dropped 6 bases and J dropped 3; count of bases not matched to a gene: 4. This CDR3 has 13 amino acids. Germline assignment: CDR1 PRHDT and CDR2 FYEKMQ (reference sequence). The CDR3 nucleotides are TGTGCCAGCAGACTAGCGGAGTTCTACGAGCAGTACTTC. Protein sequence: CASRLAEFYEQYF.

The chain is built from TRBV11-2 and TRBJ1-2; no clear D gene. The CDR3 runs to 17 residues. Trimming cost V 5 bases and J 2 bases, with 21 bases left between them. Looked up from germline, CDR1 is SGHAT and CDR2 is FQNNGV. The CDR3 sequence: CASSALAGRDVNYGYTF. For the CDR3, the DNA is TGTGCCAGCAGCGCCCTAGCGGGTCGGGATGTCAACTATGGCTACACCTTC.

The rearrangement joins TRBV29-1 to TRBJ1-1; TRBD1 might be the D (5 bases). The germline V gene has CDR1 SQVTM and CDR2 ANQGSEA. The CDR3 is 12 residues long. Trimming cost V 7 bases and J 1 base, with 10 bases left between them. CDR3 region: CSGSDTNTEAFF. In DNA, the CDR3 is TGCAGCGGATCGGACACGAACACTGAAGCTTTCTTT.

Concerning this clone itself: The junction differs from germline at one of its ends, possibly a read error. The chain couples TRBV7-7 to TRBJ1-1, with 8 bases aligning to TRBD1. The CDR3 covers 12 residues. Germline V gene lookup returns CDR1 SSHAT and CDR2 FNYEAQ (reference sequence). The CDR3 DNA follows: TGTGCTAGCAACGACAGGGGAACTGAAGCTTTCTTT. It codes for CASNDRGTEAFF.

There are a few counts of this clone. At one end the junction does not follow the germline gene, possibly because of a read error. The V call is TRBV5-1, the J call TRBJ2-1; 7 nucleotides match TRBD1. The germline V gene has CDR1 SGHRS and CDR2 YFSETQ. There are 11 residues in the CDR3. CDR3 nucleotides: TGCGCCAGCAGCTTAGGGACAGAATTTATCTTC. It translates to CASSLGTEFIF.

This sequence joins TRBV4-1 and TRBJ2-1; possibly TRBD2 for D (5 bases). The germline gives CDR1 MGHRA, CDR2 YSYEKL. The CDR3 contains 17 residues. V was trimmed by 2 bases and J by 7 bases, leaving 21 bases between them. The CDR3 region is CASSQSGPLGSGNEQFF. CDR3 bases: TGCGCCAGCAGCCAATCAGGACCCCTAGGTTCGGGGAATGAGCAGTTCTTC.

This chain uses TRBV5-6 with TRBJ1-5; D is ambiguous. CDR3 length: 15 amino acids. Germline V gene lookup returns CDR1 SGHDT and CDR2 YYEEEE. V was pared by 4 bases and J by 0 bases, with 11 bases between. CDR3 amino acids: CASSRGFYSNQPQHF. The CDR3 DNA follows: TGTGCCAGCAGCCGAGGCTTCTATAGCAATCAGCCCCAGCATTTT.

Only a few counts were recorded for this clone. V is TRBV18 and J is TRBJ1-5, with 8 bases lining up with TRBD1. Germline loops: CDR1 KGHSH, CDR2 LQKENI. Trimming took 3 bases from V and 5 from J; bases not matched to a gene: 3. There are 14 residues in the CDR3. The CDR3: CASSPGTGDQPQHF. The CDR3 DNA sequence: TGTGCCAGCTCACCGGGGACAGGTGATCAGCCCCAGCATTTT.

J is TRBJ2-1 and V is TRBV27, with TRBD2 matching 11 bases. Germline values: CDR1 MNHEY, CDR2 SMNVEV (reference sequence). The CDR3 length is 16 residues. The trim removed 4 bases at V and 4 bases at J, leaving 6 bases unmatched. CDR3 residues: CASSSSSGRRYNEQFF. The DNA for the CDR3 is TGTGCCAGCAGTTCCTCTAGCGGGAGGCGATACAATGAGCAGTTCTTC.